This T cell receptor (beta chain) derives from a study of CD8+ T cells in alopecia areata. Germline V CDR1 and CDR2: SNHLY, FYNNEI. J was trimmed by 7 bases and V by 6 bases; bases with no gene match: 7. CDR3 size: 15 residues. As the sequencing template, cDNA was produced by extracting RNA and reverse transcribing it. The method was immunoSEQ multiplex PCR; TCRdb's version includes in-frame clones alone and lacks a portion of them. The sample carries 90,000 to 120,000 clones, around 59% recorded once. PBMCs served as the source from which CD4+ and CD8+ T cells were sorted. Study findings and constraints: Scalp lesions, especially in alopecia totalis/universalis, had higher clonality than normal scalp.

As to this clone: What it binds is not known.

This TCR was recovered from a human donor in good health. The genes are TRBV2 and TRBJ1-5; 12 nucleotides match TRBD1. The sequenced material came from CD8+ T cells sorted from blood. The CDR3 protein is CASSVGQGAGQPQHF. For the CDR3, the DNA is TGTGCCAGCAGCGTGGGACAGGGGGCTGGGCAGCCCCAGCATTTT.